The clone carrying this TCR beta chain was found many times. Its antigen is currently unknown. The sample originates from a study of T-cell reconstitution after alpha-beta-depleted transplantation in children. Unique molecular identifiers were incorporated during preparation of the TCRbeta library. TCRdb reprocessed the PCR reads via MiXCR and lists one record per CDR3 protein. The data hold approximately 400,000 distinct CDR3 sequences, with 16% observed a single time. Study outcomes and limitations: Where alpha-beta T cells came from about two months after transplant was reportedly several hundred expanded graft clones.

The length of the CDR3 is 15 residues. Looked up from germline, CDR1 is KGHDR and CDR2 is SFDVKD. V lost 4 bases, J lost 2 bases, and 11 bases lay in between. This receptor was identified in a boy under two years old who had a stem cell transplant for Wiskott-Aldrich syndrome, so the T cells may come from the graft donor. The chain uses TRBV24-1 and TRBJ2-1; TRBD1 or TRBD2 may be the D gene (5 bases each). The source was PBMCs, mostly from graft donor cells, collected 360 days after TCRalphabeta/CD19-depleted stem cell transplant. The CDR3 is CATSEPRDPYNEQFF. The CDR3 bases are TGTGCCACCAGTGAACCTCGGGACCCCTACAATGAGCAGTTCTTC.